What follows are 10 T cell receptor beta chains derived from one specimen sequenced in a study of cytomegalovirus exposure and HLA in healthy donors. This table comes from immunoSEQ multiplex PCR, and its TCRdb copy is limited to in-frame clones, with some not included. The table lists 120,000 to 150,000 clones, more than 85% of them singletons, with approximately 8.7% in the top ten. The sequencing input was PBMCs. Receptors originate from a man between 18 and 35 years old in good health and CMV-seropositive.

This chain uses TRBV5-4 with TRBJ2-5; 15 bases fit TRBD2. V gave up 1 base and J gave up 4 bases; unmatched junction bases: 2. The CDR3 loop spans 16 amino acids. Germline CDR1 and CDR2: SGHNT and YYREEE (reference sequence). This chain's CDR3 is CASSLRTSGRGETQYF. CDR3 nucleotide sequence: TGTGCCAGCAGCTTGAGGACTAGCGGGAGGGGAGAGACCCAGTACTTC.

The J gene is TRBJ2-2, the V gene TRBV9; 10 positions match TRBD2. The CDR3 loop spans 16 amino acids. With V trimmed by 4 bases and J by 3 bases, 6 bases remained unmatched. CDR1 SGDLS and CDR2 YYNGEE come from the germline V gene. The CDR3 is CASSFGSGRYTGELFF. The CDR3 region has the DNA TGTGCCAGCAGCTTTGGTAGCGGGAGGTACACCGGGGAGCTGTTTTTT.

With respect to this clone: Mismatch with germline at one junction end may stem from a read error. The rearrangement links TRBV28 to TRBJ1-5; 12 bases map to TRBD1. The CDR3 spans 16 residues. Germline V gene sequence: CDR1 MDHEN, CDR2 SYDVKM. This CDR3 reads CASIPGGQGANRPQHF. Here the CDR3 DNA reads TGTGCCAGCATCCCTGGGGGACAGGGGGCTAATCGGCCCCAGCATTTT. Combining the CDR3 with reference TRBV28 and TRBJ1-5 gives the whole variable domain DVKVTQSSRYLVKRTGEKVFLECVQDMDHENMFWYRQDPGLGLRLIYFSYDVKMKEKGDIPEGYSVSREKKERFSLILESASTNQTSMYLCASIPGGQGANRPQHFGDGTRLSIL.

This clone has just one count. Other DNA sequences of this sample code for an identical CDR3. V and J are TRBV2 and TRBJ1-2, with 10 positions matching TRBD1. Trimming cost V 6 bases and J 3 bases; bases outside gene matches: 4. CDR1 SNHLY and CDR2 FYNNEI come from the germline V gene. CDR3 length: 14 residues. CDR3 DNA sequence: TGTGCCAGCAGAGCCGGGACAGGGGACTATGGCTACACCTTC. Translated: CASRAGTGDYGYTF.

The chain combines TRBV5-1 with TRBJ2-1; D may be TRBD2 (5 bases). Germline values: CDR1 SGHRS, CDR2 YFSETQ. The CDR3 has 14 amino acids. Trimming removed 4 bases from V and 9 bases from J, with 17 bases in between. DNA of the CDR3: TGCGCCAGCAGCATACCCCTCCTCGGAGGTGAGCAGTTCTTC. Its protein is CASSIPLLGGEQFF.

The rearrangement uses TRBV11-3 and TRBJ2-2, with TRBD1 identical over 8 bases. This CDR3 has 13 amino acids. The germline CDR1 and CDR2 sequences are SGHNT and YENEEA. The J segment lost 6 bases and the V segment lost 5 bases, leaving 2 bases of the junction unmatched. In nucleotides, the CDR3 is TGTGCCAGCAGCCCACAGGGGGCCGGGGAGCTGTTTTTT. This translates into CASSPQGAGELFF. The variable domain in full, with the rest retrieved from reference TRBV11-3 and TRBJ2-2, is EAGVVQSPRYKIIEKKQPVAFWCNPISGHNTLYWYLQNLGQGPELLIRYENEEAVDDSQLPKDRFSAERLKGVDSTLKIQPAELGDSAVYLCASSPQGAGELFFGEGSRLTVL.

Only one count was recorded for this clone. The chain employs TRBV11-2 and TRBJ2-1, with 11 bases aligning to TRBD2. V lost 6 bases and J lost 6; bases outside the gene matches: 7. This CDR3 contains 15 residues. Germline V lookup: CDR1 SGHAT, CDR2 FQNNGV. In DNA, the CDR3 is TGTGCCAGCAGGGAGGAACTAGCGGGGGCCAATGAGCAGTTCTTC. Translated: CASREELAGANEQFF. Looking up the rest from reference TRBV11-2 and TRBJ2-1 gives the full variable domain: EAGVAQSPRYKIIEKRQSVAFWCNPISGHATLYWYQQILGQGPKLLIQFQNNGVVDDSQLPKDRFSAERLKGVDSTLKIQPAKLEDSAVYLCASREELAGANEQFFGPGTRLTVL.

This chain uses TRBV4-1 with TRBJ1-3, with D possibly being TRBD1 (5 bases). The CDR3 totals 17 residues. Trimming took 0 bases from V and 1 from J, leaving 13 bases between them. Per the germline V gene, CDR1 is MGHRA and CDR2 is YSYEKL. This CDR3 is CASSQDRGLGSGNTIYF. The CDR3 DNA reads as TGCGCCAGCAGCCAAGATAGGGGACTGGGGTCTGGAAACACCATATATTTT.

This sequence joins TRBV5-1 and TRBJ2-7, with 7 bases lining up with TRBD2. J was trimmed by 6 bases and V by 0 bases; bases with no gene match: 6. This CDR3 has 14 residues. Germline loops: CDR1 SGHRS, CDR2 YFSETQ. The CDR3 reads CASSLGSGVGEQYF. The CDR3 DNA is TGCGCCAGCAGCTTGGGCAGCGGGGTGGGCGAGCAGTACTTC.

V and J are TRBV11-3 and TRBJ1-4, with TRBD1 matching 8 bases. Trimming at V came to 5 bases and at J to 5 bases, leaving 4 bases not matched to a gene. CDR1 is SGHNT and CDR2 is YENEEA in the germline V gene. The CDR3 has 14 amino acids. The CDR3 coding sequence is TGTGCCAGCAGCACCCGACAGGGGAATGAAAAACTGTTTTTT. Protein sequence: CASSTRQGNEKLFF.